The 26 T cell receptor beta chains below all came from one sample that was sequenced in a study of shared clonotypes between healthy human individuals. The table came from immunoSEQ multiplex PCR; TCRdb's copy has only in-frame clones and leaves some out. Found here are 1.5 million to 1.9 million clones, around 98% of them singletons; the top ten hold about 0.4%. What was sequenced was naive CD4+ T cells sorted from blood. Stated subset: CD45RA+ positively selected. The receptors derive from a young man in good health.

As regards this clone: The sample contains more than one DNA sequence encoding this CDR3. This chain connects TRBV20-1 to TRBJ1-5; no reliable D call. The germline V and J ends were trimmed by 5 bases and 5 bases, with 7 bases remaining between them. Germline V gives CDR1 DFQATT, CDR2 SNEGSKA (reference sequence). CDR3 length: 11 residues. The chain's CDR3 is CSARGDQPQHF. CDR3 sequence (DNA): TGCAGTGCTCGCGGGGATCAGCCCCAGCATTTT.

The chain links TRBV11-2 to TRBJ2-7; 7 bases agree with TRBD1. The CDR3 totals 15 residues. Looked up from germline, CDR1 is SGHAT and CDR2 is FQNNGV. V was pared by 0 bases and J by 3 bases, with 5 bases of the junction left unmatched. The CDR3 is CASSLEGGWGYEQYF. The CDR3 DNA follows: TGTGCCAGCAGCTTAGAAGGGGGCTGGGGCTACGAGCAGTACTTC. Based on the CDR3 plus reference TRBV11-2 and TRBJ2-7, the full variable domain is EAGVAQSPRYKIIEKRQSVAFWCNPISGHATLYWYQQILGQGPKLLIQFQNNGVVDDSQLPKDRFSAERLKGVDSTLKIQPAKLEDSAVYLCASSLEGGWGYEQYFGPGTRLTVT.

This chain connects TRBV15 to TRBJ1-1; the D gene is possibly TRBD1 (6 bases). This CDR3 is 14 amino acids long. V was pared by 4 bases and J by 1 base, with 10 bases between. Looked up from germline, CDR1 is LNHNV and CDR2 is YYDKDF (reference sequence). The CDR3 reads CATSIGGANTEAFF. As DNA, the CDR3 is TGTGCCACCAGCATCGGGGGGGCGAACACTGAAGCTTTCTTT.

This clone showed up just once. The V and J genes are TRBV5-6 and TRBJ2-5; the D is unclear. This CDR3 region has 17 residues. Trimming took 0 bases from V and 2 from J, leaving 17 bases between them. CDR1 and CDR2 (germline): SGHDT, YYEEEE. This CDR3 reads CASSLDWDVMSQETQYF. For the CDR3, the DNA is TGTGCCAGCAGCTTGGACTGGGATGTGATGAGTCAAGAGACCCAGTACTTC.

The chain has TRBV6-1 and TRBJ2-3; TRBD2 matches 14 bases. Germline V gene data show CDR1 as MNHNS and CDR2 as SASEGT. V gave up 0 bases and J gave up 6 bases; unmatched junction bases: 8. This CDR3 has 18 amino acids. The CDR3 sequence: CASSEAPGLAGVADTQYF. In DNA form, the CDR3 reads TGTGCCAGCAGTGAAGCCCCGGGACTAGCGGGAGTCGCTGATACGCAGTATTTT.

The rearrangement links TRBV9 to TRBJ2-7; no reliable D call. The V end was cut by 2 bases, the J end by 6 bases, with 12 bases between. The CDR3 covers 13 residues. Germline lookup yields CDR1 SGDLS and CDR2 YYNGEE. The CDR3 reads CASSVGDGGEQYF. CDR3 nucleotide sequence: TGTGCCAGCAGCGTTGGAGACGGCGGCGAGCAGTACTTC.

The gene calls are TRBV14 and TRBJ2-7; no clear D gene. The CDR3 has 12 residues. V was pared by 4 bases and J by 4 bases, with 8 bases between. Germline V gives CDR1 SGHDN, CDR2 FVKESK. The CDR3 region is CASSLREYEQYF. The CDR3 DNA follows: TGTGCCAGCAGCCTCCGAGAATACGAGCAGTACTTC. Combining the CDR3 with reference TRBV14 and TRBJ2-7 gives the whole variable domain EAGVTQFPSHSVIEKGQTVTLRCDPISGHDNLYWYRRVMGKEIKFLLHFVKESKQDESGMPNNRFLAERTGGTYSTLKVQPAELEDSGVYFCASSLREYEQYFGPGTRLTVT.

The chain combines TRBV7-9 with TRBJ2-5; D is unresolved. The CDR3 contains 13 residues. V was shortened by 3 bases and J by 4 bases, with 9 bases between the two germline ends. Germline V lookup: CDR1 SEHNR, CDR2 FQNEAQ (reference sequence). The CDR3 DNA sequence: TGTGCCAGCAGCTTGCAATTCCCAGAGACCCAGTACTTC. As protein: CASSLQFPETQYF.

A note on this clone: This specimen includes other DNA sequences encoding the same CDR3. The V gene is TRBV29-1, the J gene TRBJ2-7; TRBD1 matches 8 bases. Germline V CDR1 and CDR2: SQVTM, ANQGSEA. This CDR3 is built from 12 residues. V shed 5 bases, J shed 1 base, and the junction held 1 base outside the gene matches. CDR3 in amino acids: CSVRQGSYEQYF. CDR3 DNA: TGCAGCGTTCGACAGGGGTCCTACGAGCAGTACTTC.

This clone appeared a few times. The CDR3 loop reads CASSTLGTVYEQYF. The DNA of the CDR3 is TGTGCCAGTAGTACCCTGGGGACAGTCTACGAGCAGTACTTC. The V call is TRBV19, the J call TRBJ2-7; 7 nucleotides align to TRBD1. Germline V lookup: CDR1 LNHDA, CDR2 SQIVND (reference sequence). Germline trimming cut 4 bases from V and 3 bases from J; bases unmatched to any gene: 6. The CDR3 sequence is 14 residues long.

This chain links TRBV4-3 with TRBJ1-2; D remains unclear. The germline V gene encodes CDR1 LGHNA and CDR2 YSLEER. This CDR3 comprises 14 residues. V was cut by 0 bases and J by 10 bases, with 15 bases left in between. CDR3 loop: CASSQDRAREIYTF. The CDR3 region has the DNA TGCGCCAGCAGCCAAGATAGGGCCAGAGAGATCTACACCTTC.

The gene calls are TRBV5-1 and TRBJ2-1; the match to TRBD2 covers 8 bases. The CDR3 sequence is 14 residues long. The V gene end was trimmed by 4 bases and the J gene end by 9 bases; junction bases not matched to a gene: 9. Germline V gene data show CDR1 as SGHRS and CDR2 as YFSETQ. This chain's CDR3 is CASSLAGFSTEQFF. The CDR3, as DNA: TGCGCCAGCAGCCTAGCGGGTTTTTCGACTGAGCAGTTCTTC. Full variable domain (outside the CDR3, taken from reference TRBV5-1 and TRBJ2-1): KAGVTQTPRYLIKTRGQQVTLSCSPISGHRSVSWYQQTPGQGLQFLFEYFSETQRNKGNFPGRFSGRQFSNSRSEMNVSTLELGDSALYLCASSLAGFSTEQFFGPGTRLTVL.

The CDR3 nucleotides are TGTGCCAGCAGCTTAGTGGGGAGACTAGTCTCCTACAATGAGCAGTTCTTC. Protein: CASSLVGRLVSYNEQFF. The chain employs TRBV7-9 and TRBJ2-1; maybe TRBD2 (6 bases). V was trimmed by 1 base and J by 0 bases, leaving 13 bases between them. Germline V CDR1 and CDR2: SEHNR, FQNEAQ (reference sequence). The CDR3 has 17 amino acids.

The V gene is TRBV11-2, the J gene TRBJ2-5, with 7 bases fitting TRBD1. V dropped 2 bases and J dropped 5; count of bases not matched to a gene: 5. The length of the CDR3 is 14 residues. The germline gives CDR1 SGHAT, CDR2 FQNNGV. This chain's CDR3 is CASSLKQGLETQYF. The CDR3 DNA reads TGTGCCAGCAGCTTAAAACAGGGGTTGGAGACCCAGTACTTC.

The chain has TRBV19 and TRBJ1-1; D is possibly TRBD1 (5 bases). The V end lost 5 bases, the J end lost 2 bases, and 15 bases lay between the germline ends. The CDR3 spans 15 residues. Germline loops: CDR1 LNHDA, CDR2 SQIVND (reference sequence). The CDR3 nucleotides are TGTGCCAGTAGTGCCGGACGGAGGGGAAACACTGAAGCTTTCTTT. Translated: CASSAGRRGNTEAFF.

V is TRBV15 and J is TRBJ2-2; D is tentatively TRBD1 or TRBD2 (5 bases each). Germline V CDR1 and CDR2: LNHNV, YYDKDF (reference sequence). The CDR3 extends over 13 amino acids. V lost 6 bases and J lost 5, with 10 bases in between. CDR3 protein: CATRWGGTGELFF. CDR3 sequence (DNA): TGTGCCACCAGGTGGGGCGGGACCGGGGAGCTGTTTTTT.

This chain's CDR3 is CAWSAQDWRKGNQPQHF. As DNA, the CDR3 is TGTGCCTGGAGTGCCCAAGACTGGCGGAAGGGCAATCAGCCCCAGCATTTT. This chain links TRBV30 with TRBJ1-5; no clear D. This CDR3 comprises 17 residues. Germline V gene data show CDR1 as GTSNPN and CDR2 as SVGIG (reference sequence). The V and J ends lost 1 base and 2 bases respectively, with 18 bases between them.

The chain links TRBV7-3 to TRBJ2-1, with D possibly TRBD2 on 6 matching bases. Trimming took off 5 bases at V and 7 bases at J, with 18 bases between the two ends. The CDR3 extends over 15 amino acids. Looked up from germline, CDR1 is SGHTA and CDR2 is FQGTGA. The CDR3 loop is CASSPAGGALNEQFF. DNA for the CDR3: TGTGCCAGCAGCCCCGCCGGAGGGGCTTTAAATGAGCAGTTCTTC.

This chain links TRBV5-4 with TRBJ2-1; TRBD2 matches at 13 bases. CDR1 is SGHNT, CDR2 YYREEE, per germline (reference sequence). V lost 4 bases to trimming and J lost 6 bases; unmatched junction nucleotides: 4. This CDR3 is built from 15 residues. The CDR3 nucleotides are TGTGCCAGCAGCCCGGGACTAGCGGGACCCAATGAGCAGTTCTTC. It yields the protein CASSPGLAGPNEQFF.

The chain uses TRBV6-6 and TRBJ1-1, with a possible D match to TRBD1 (6 bases). The V and J ends lost 5 bases and 4 bases respectively, with 11 bases between them. The CDR3 contains 13 residues. CDR1 and CDR2 (germline): MNHNY, SVGAGI (reference sequence). The CDR3 region is CASSRDRTTEAFF. CDR3 sequence (DNA): TGTGCCAGCAGTAGAGACAGGACCACTGAAGCTTTCTTT.

The chain carries TRBV6-6 and TRBJ1-5; a weak D match, TRBD1 (5 bases). This CDR3 region has 15 residues. The germline V gene encodes CDR1 MNHNY and CDR2 SVGAGI (reference sequence). V lost 8 bases, J lost 6 bases, and 20 bases lay in between. Here the CDR3 reads CASSRTREASQPQHF. CDR3 nucleotide sequence: TGTGCCAGCTCAAGGACAAGGGAAGCCTCTCAGCCCCAGCATTTT.

As concerns this clone: Other DNA variants within this sample encode the same CDR3. The genes are TRBV5-1 and TRBJ2-3; D remains ambiguous. This CDR3 is built from 15 residues. The ends were cut back, 0 bases at V and 0 bases at J, with 8 bases in the middle. In germline, CDR1 is SGHRS, CDR2 YFSETQ. The CDR3 DNA follows: TGCGCCAGCAGCTTGGCGGGCACCAGCACAGATACGCAGTATTTT. It translates to CASSLAGTSTDTQYF.

The chain has TRBV15 and TRBJ2-1; tentatively, D is TRBD2 (6 bases). CDR1 is LNHNV, CDR2 YYDKDF, per germline (reference sequence). Trimming took off 5 bases at V and 6 bases at J, with 17 bases between the two ends. The CDR3 has 15 amino acids. CDR3 in amino acids: CATSRTPGVGNEQFF. The CDR3 nucleotides read TGTGCCACCAGCCGGACCCCGGGAGTGGGCAATGAGCAGTTCTTC.

The chain carries TRBV6-1 and TRBJ2-4, with D uncertain. Trimming shortened V by 7 bases and J by 15 bases, and 19 bases separated the two germline ends. Germline CDR1 and CDR2: MNHNS and SASEGT. This CDR3 is built from 12 residues. This chain's CDR3 is CASTPGTFDRYF. Written as DNA, the CDR3 is TGTGCCAGCACCCCCGGAACTTTCGACCGGTACTTC.

V and J are TRBV7-2 and TRBJ2-7; D remains ambiguous. The CDR3 spans 14 residues. Per the germline V gene, CDR1 is SGHTA and CDR2 is FQGNSA. The germline V and J ends were trimmed by 1 base and 9 bases, with 16 bases remaining between them. CDR3 amino acids: CASSLEVGRPRQYF. CDR3 coding DNA: TGTGCCAGCAGCTTAGAGGTCGGTCGACCCCGGCAGTACTTC.

V gene TRBV10-3 combines with J gene TRBJ1-4; TRBD1 agrees at 9 bases. The length of the CDR3 is 15 residues. CDR1 and CDR2 from the germline V gene are ENHRY and SYGVKD. Trimming cost V 2 bases and J 8 bases; bases outside gene matches: 6. DNA for the CDR3: TGTGCCATCAGTGAGCCGGACAGGGGTCGGGAAAAACTGTTTTTT. Protein sequence: CAISEPDRGREKLFF.